The present T cell receptor beta chain was sequenced within a study of T cell repertoires in cytomegalovirus infection. V lost 5 bases, J lost 1 base, and 8 bases stayed unmatched. This CDR3 contains 16 residues. Germline values: CDR1 SGHAT, CDR2 FQDESV (reference sequence). TCRdb reprocessed the reads with MiXCR, giving one entry per CDR3 protein. The table lists about 740,000 distinct CDR3 sequences, approximately 40% of them singletons. The sequencing sample was made of PBMCs. The TCR comes from a human donor in good health (CMV status not recorded). Some clones in this sample may be carry-over from other donors' samples. The rearrangement joins TRBV11-1 to TRBJ2-3; 8 bases fit TRBD2. The DNA of the CDR3 is TGTGCCAGCAGCCCCCGAGCGGGAGAGGGCACAGATACGCAGTATTTT. Translating gives CASSPRAGEGTDTQYF.